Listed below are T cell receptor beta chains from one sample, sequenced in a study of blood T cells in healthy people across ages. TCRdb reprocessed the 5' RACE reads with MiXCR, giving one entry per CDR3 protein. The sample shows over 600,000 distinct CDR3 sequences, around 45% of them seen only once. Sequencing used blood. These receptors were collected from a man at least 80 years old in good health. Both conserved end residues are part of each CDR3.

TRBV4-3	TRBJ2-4	CASSTDRLAKNIQYF
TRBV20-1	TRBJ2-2	CSAPRLAGGPGTGELFF
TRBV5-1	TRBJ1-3	CASSSDGGQGNTIYF
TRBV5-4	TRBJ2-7	CASSSRTGATLYEQYF
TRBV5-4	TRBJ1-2	CASSLDRGNHYGYTF
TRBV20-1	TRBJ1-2	CSARFPGANYGYTF
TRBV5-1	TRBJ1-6	CASSLPESSYNSPLHF
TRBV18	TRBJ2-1	CASSPGRWEQFF
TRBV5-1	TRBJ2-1	CASSLVDRDVYNEQFF
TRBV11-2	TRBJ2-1	CASRTLGGGEQFF
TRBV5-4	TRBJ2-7	CASTPVAGGSYEQYF
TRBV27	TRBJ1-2	CASSQDAFGYTF
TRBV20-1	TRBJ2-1	CSATVPYGGRYRFF
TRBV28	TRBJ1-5	CASSLGQVGQPQHF
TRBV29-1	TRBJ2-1	CSVTPPRQGNNEQFF
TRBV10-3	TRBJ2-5	CAISVGREVGTRYF
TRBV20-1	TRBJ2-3	CSARGSSGSAVRSDTQYF
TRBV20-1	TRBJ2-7	CSAAIGANGAYEQYF
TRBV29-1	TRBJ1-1	CSVGYRDLAFF
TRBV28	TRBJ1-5	CASSLMSHQPQHF
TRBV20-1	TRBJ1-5	CSARLPNSNQPQHF